Listed below are T cell receptor beta chains from one sample, sequenced in a study of blood T cell repertoires in COVID-19. Using immunoSEQ multiplex PCR, the repertoire was profiled, and TCRdb retains in-frame clones only, with some absent. The sample records over 450,000 clones, 80% to 90% being singletons. Sequences were obtained from peripheral blood. The receptors stem from a man between 18 and 35 years old with COVID-19, enrolled during active disease. Each CDR3 is given with its conserved first and last residue.

j_call cdr3_length v_call cdr3_aa
TRBJ2-3 15 TRBV10-2 CASRDAFAGSDTQYF
TRBJ1-2 15 TRBV6-5 CASSYSNSGGQGYTF
TRBJ1-2 16 TRBV5-1 CASSLEGDRAAHGYTF
TRBJ2-3 14 TRBV5-4 CASSLTGSSDTQYF
TRBJ1-1 13 TRBV2 CASSELGETEAFF
TRBJ2-5 13 TRBV12-3/TRBV12-4 CASTFRGQETQYF
TRBJ2-3 18 TRBV12-5 CASGLILSGTSGTDTQYF
TRBJ2-5 15 TRBV20-1 CSASGEASRKETQYF
TRBJ1-2 16 TRBV3-1/TRBV3-2 CASSQEGGGSPHGYTF
TRBJ1-6 12 TRBV9 CASSAYNSPLHF
TRBJ2-2 15 TRBV19 CASSPSTGYTGELFF
TRBJ1-1 15 TRBV11-2 CASSLETALNTEAFF
TRBJ2-6 15 TRBV7-2 CASSLAGSGANVLTF
TRBJ1-4 16 TRBV19 CASQDPGGVRNEKLFF
TRBJ2-3 15 TRBV19 CASIKGGGSTDTQYF
TRBJ2-4 15 TRBV18 CASSYGQGAKNIQYF
TRBJ2-5 11 TRBV12-5 CASGLAETQYF
TRBJ2-1 15 TRBV7-8 CASSLSGTGNNEQFF
TRBJ2-1 15 TRBV2 CASSEGDLDYNEQFF
TRBJ2-3 13 TRBV29-1 CSYTGTATDTQYF
TRBJ2-5 15 TRBV7-8 CASSSRDRGRETQYF
TRBJ1-1 15 TRBV6-5 CASSYSDRGNTEAFF
TRBJ1-4 17 TRBV19 CASSIPPRQGINEKLFF
TRBJ2-5 15 TRBV5-8 CASSRDPNRRETQYF
TRBJ1-1 15 TRBV6-5 CASSPRQGARNEAFF
TRBJ2-7 13 TRBV3-1/TRBV3-2 CASRGTADYEQYF
TRBJ2-3 15 TRBV18 CASSRQGLSTDTQYF
TRBJ1-1 14 TRBV7-9 CATVKGFLNTEAFF
TRBJ1-1 14 TRBV3-1/TRBV3-2 CASSQGGRDTEAFF
TRBJ1-1 18 TRBV10-2 CASSEATPGRRMNTEAFF
TRBJ2-2 15 TRBV30 CAWSVGQGVDGELFF
TRBJ2-1 15 TRBV24-1 CATSALGREKDEQFF
TRBJ1-1 13 TRBV27 CASSLRGGPEAFF
TRBJ2-7 14 TRBV6-5 CASTPGGTLYEQYF
TRBJ1-2 14 TRBV27 CASSPRTALDGYTF
TRBJ2-5 16 TRBV7-8 CASSLAYVGAEETQYF
TRBJ2-7 15 TRBV4-2 CASSQPSGGSYEQYF
TRBJ1-3 15 TRBV4-2 CASSHDRVSGNTIYF
TRBJ2-2 14 TRBV9 CASSGITGTGELFF
TRBJ1-6 12 TRBV12-3/TRBV12-4 CASSSEGSPLHF
TRBJ2-3 16 TRBV27 CASSLRTSGRRDTQYF
TRBJ2-3 16 TRBV11-2 CASSLDQDWGTDTQYF
TRBJ2-7 15 TRBV7-3 CASSLGLAGSYEQYF
TRBJ2-6 19 TRBV9 CASSVLVSGGNSGANVLTF
TRBJ1-2 16 TRBV7-9 CASSLAAGQALYGYTF
TRBJ2-6 18 TRBV3-1/TRBV3-2 CASSLPAGPLSGANVLTF
TRBJ1-2 11 TRBV2 CASRAGPGYTF
TRBJ2-1 15 TRBV5-1 CASSLGLEIYNEQFF
TRBJ2-2 14 TRBV19 CASSITGVGGELFF
TRBJ1-2 14 TRBV18 CASSPDSLNYGYTF
TRBJ2-6 14 TRBV25-1 CASTEGSGANVLTF
TRBJ2-3 20 TRBV11-3 CASSPDGGGDRGFWTDTQYF